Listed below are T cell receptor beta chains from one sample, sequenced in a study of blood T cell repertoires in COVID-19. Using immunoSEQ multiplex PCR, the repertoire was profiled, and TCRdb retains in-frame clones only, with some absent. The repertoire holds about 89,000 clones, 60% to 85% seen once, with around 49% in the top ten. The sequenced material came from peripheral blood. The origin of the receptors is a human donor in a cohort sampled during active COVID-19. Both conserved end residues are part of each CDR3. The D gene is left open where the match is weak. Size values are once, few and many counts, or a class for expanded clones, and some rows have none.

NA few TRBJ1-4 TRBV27 CASSPRQVEKLFF TGTGCCAGCAGTCCACGACAGGTAGAAAAACTGTTTTTT
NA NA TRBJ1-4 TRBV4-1 CASSQQLTATNEKLFF TGCGCCAGCAGCCAACAGCTGACTGCAACTAATGAAAAACTGTTTTTT
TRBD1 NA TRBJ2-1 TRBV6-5 CASRSTGITYNEQFF TGTGCCAGCAGATCGACAGGGATAACGTACAATGAGCAGTTCTTC
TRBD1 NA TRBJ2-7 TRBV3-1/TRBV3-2 CASTRGTGDMYF TGTGCCAGCACCCGAGGGACAGGGGATATGTACTTC
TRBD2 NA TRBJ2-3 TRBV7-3 CASSRLAGGPNTQYF TGTGCCAGCAGCCGTCTAGCGGGAGGGCCGAATACGCAGTATTTT
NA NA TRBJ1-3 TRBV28 CASSLVRANGNTIYF TGTGCCAGCAGTTTAGTCAGGGCGAATGGAAACACCATATATTTT
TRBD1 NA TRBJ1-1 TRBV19 CASRQGAFTEAFF TGTGCCAGTCGACAGGGGGCCTTCACTGAAGCTTTCTTT
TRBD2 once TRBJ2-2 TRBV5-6 CASSLAGVNTGELFF TGTGCCAGCAGCCTAGCGGGAGTAAACACCGGGGAGCTGTTTTTT
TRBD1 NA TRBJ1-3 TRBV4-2 CASSQLTGGNSGNTIYF TGTGCCAGCAGCCAACTGACAGGGGGTAACTCTGGAAACACCATATATTTT
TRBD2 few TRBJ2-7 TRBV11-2 CASSLDATSGRAYEQYF TGTGCCAGCAGCTTAGATGCGACTAGCGGCAGGGCCTACGAGCAGTACTTC
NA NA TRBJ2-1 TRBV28 CASTNSVEQFF TGTGCCAGCACAAACTCGGTTGAGCAGTTCTTC
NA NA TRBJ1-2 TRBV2 CASNIDGNYGYTF TGTGCCAGCAATATAGACGGGAACTATGGCTACACCTTC
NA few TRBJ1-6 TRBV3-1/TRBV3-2 CASSRTDSPNSPLHF TGTGCCAGCAGCCGGACAGATTCCCCTAATTCACCCCTCCACTTT
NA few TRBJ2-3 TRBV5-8 CASRPESPLTDTQYF TGTGCCAGCAGACCCGAATCCCCACTCACAGATACGCAGTATTTT
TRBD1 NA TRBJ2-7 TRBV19 CATRSPGTGDEQYF TGTGCCACCAGGTCCCCCGGGACAGGGGACGAGCAGTACTTC
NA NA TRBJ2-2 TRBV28 CASSLGQGNTGELFF TGTGCCAGCAGTTTAGGGCAGGGGAACACCGGGGAGCTGTTTTTT
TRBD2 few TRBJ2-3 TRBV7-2 CASSPNLLAGGSTDTQYF TGTGCCAGCAGCCCAAACCTCCTAGCGGGAGGTAGCACAGATACGCAGTATTTT
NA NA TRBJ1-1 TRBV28 CASTPQGPANTEAFF TGTGCCAGCACTCCCCAGGGGCCCGCGAACACTGAAGCTTTCTTT
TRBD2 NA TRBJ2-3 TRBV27 CASSSPSGTSGDTQYF TGTGCCAGCAGTTCTCCTAGCGGGACTTCGGGGGATACGCAGTATTTT
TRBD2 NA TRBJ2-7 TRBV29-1 CSVGGGRGSYEQYF TGCAGCGTTGGAGGTGGGAGGGGTTCCTACGAGCAGTACTTC
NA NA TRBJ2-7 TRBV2 CASLGLYEQYF TGTGCCTCTCTTGGGCTCTACGAGCAGTACTTC
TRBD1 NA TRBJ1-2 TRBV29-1 CSALDRAQANYGYTF TGCAGCGCCTTAGACAGGGCACAAGCTAACTATGGCTACACCTTC
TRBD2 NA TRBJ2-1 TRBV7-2 CASSLGVAGVDEQFF TGTGCCAGCAGCTTAGGAGTGGCGGGAGTCGATGAGCAGTTCTTC
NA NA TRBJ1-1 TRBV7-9 CASSLEGLGTEAFF TGTGCCAGCAGCTTAGAGGGACTAGGAACTGAAGCTTTCTTT
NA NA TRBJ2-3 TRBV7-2 CASSLGPAGLSTDTQYF TGTGCCAGCAGCTTAGGTCCGGCGGGCCTCAGCACAGATACGCAGTATTTT
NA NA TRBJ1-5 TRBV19 CATKEGPSNQPQHF TGTGCCACAAAGGAGGGACCTAGCAATCAGCCCCAGCATTTT
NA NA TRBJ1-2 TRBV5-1 CASSPLTGYYGYTF TGCGCCAGCAGCCCACTGACGGGATACTATGGCTACACCTTC
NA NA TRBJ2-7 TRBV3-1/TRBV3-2 CASRCLSSYEQYF TGTGCCAGCCGGTGTCTTAGCTCCTACGAGCAGTACTTC
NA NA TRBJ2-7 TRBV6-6 CASSTTGGRGGEQYF TGTGCCAGCAGTACGACAGGGGGACGGGGGGGCGAGCAGTACTTC
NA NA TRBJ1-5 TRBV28 CASRPGGNNQPQHF TGTGCCAGCAGGCCCGGAGGGAACAATCAGCCCCAGCATTTT
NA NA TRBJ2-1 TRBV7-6 CASSLTAPSGYNEQFF TGTGCCAGCAGCTTAACCGCGCCTAGTGGATACAATGAGCAGTTCTTC
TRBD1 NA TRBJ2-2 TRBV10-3 CAIKGQGAKGGNTGELFF TGTGCCATCAAAGGACAGGGGGCGAAAGGGGGGAACACCGGGGAGCTGTTTTTT
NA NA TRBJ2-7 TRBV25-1 CASSVYYEQYF TGTGCCAGCAGTGTGTACTACGAGCAGTACTTC
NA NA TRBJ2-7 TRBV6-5 CASNYGQGLREQYF TGTGCCAGCAACTACGGCCAGGGGCTGCGCGAGCAGTACTTC
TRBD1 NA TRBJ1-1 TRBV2 CASKYRGLVNTEAFF TGTGCCAGCAAGTACAGGGGGCTGGTGAACACTGAAGCTTTCTTT
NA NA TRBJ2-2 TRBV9 CASSPEGVNTGELFF TGTGCCAGCAGCCCTGAGGGGGTGAACACCGGGGAGCTGTTTTTT
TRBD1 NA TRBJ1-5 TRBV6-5 CASRQGVDNQPQHF TGTGCCAGTCGACAGGGCGTCGACAATCAGCCCCAGCATTTT
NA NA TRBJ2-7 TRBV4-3 CASSLVGTVHEQYF TGCGCCAGCAGCCTAGTTGGAACAGTTCACGAGCAGTACTTC
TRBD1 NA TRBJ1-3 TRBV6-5 CASITNRGRNTIYF TGTGCCAGCATCACTAACAGGGGTAGAAACACCATATATTTT
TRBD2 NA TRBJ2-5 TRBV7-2 CASSSQAGGETQYF TGTGCCAGCAGCTCCCAGGCGGGAGGGGAGACCCAGTACTTC
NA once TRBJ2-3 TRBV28 CASSTPRASKNRFSDTQYF TGTGCCAGCAGCACACCCCGGGCTAGCAAAAATAGGTTTTCAGATACGCAGTATTTT
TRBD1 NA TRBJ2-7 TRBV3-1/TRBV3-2 CASSRRTGEYEQYF TGTGCCAGCAGTCGCCGGACAGGGGAATACGAGCAGTACTTC
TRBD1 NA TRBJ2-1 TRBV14 CASSVWDRDHEQFF TGTGCCAGCAGTGTCTGGGACAGGGACCATGAGCAGTTCTTC
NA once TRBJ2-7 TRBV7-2 CASSLELSYEQYF TGTGCCAGCAGCTTAGAGCTAAGCTACGAGCAGTACTTC
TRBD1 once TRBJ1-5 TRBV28 CASSPQTGGLGQPQHF TGTGCCAGCAGCCCCCAGACAGGGGGCTTGGGACAGCCCCAGCATTTT
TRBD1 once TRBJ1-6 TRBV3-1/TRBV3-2 CASSLMTGRRSPLHF TGTGCCAGCAGCCTTATGACAGGGCGTCGTTCACCCCTCCACTTT
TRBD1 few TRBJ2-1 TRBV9 CASSATGGLTEQFF TGTGCCAGCAGCGCGACAGGGGGCCTCACTGAGCAGTTCTTC
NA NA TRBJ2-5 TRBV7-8 CASSSSSSQETQYF TGTGCCAGCAGCTCGTCCTCGAGCCAAGAGACCCAGTACTTC
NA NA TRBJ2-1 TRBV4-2 CASSQAQGGLYNEQFF TGTGCCAGCAGCCAGGCCCAGGGGGGCCTCTACAATGAGCAGTTCTTC